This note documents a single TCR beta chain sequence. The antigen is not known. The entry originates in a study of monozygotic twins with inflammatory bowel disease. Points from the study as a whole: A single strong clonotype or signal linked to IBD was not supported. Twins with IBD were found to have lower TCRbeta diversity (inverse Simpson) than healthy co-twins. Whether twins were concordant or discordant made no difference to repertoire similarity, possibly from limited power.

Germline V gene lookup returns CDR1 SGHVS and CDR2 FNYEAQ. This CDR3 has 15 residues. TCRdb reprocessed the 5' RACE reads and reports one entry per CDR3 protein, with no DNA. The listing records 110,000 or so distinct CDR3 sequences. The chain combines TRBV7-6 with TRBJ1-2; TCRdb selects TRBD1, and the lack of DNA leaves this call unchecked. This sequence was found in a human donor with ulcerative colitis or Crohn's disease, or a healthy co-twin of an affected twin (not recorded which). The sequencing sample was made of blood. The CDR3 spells CASSFTGGPWSGYTF.